The 21 T cell receptor beta chains reported below all come from one sample, sequenced in a study of OX40 agonist ivuxolimab in advanced cancers. Repertoires were generated with immunoSEQ multiplex PCR, while TCRdb's copy carries only in-frame clones and drops some. The sample has tens of thousands of clones, about 89% seen once; the top ten hold about 28%. This specimen was CD4+ or CD8+ T cells sorted from blood, taken in a trial of the OX40 agonist ivuxolimab. The receptor set was obtained from an adult with an advanced solid tumor such as melanoma, head and neck, liver or kidney cancer.

CDR3 region: CASSPSGTSTDTQYF. In DNA, the CDR3 is TGTGCCAGCAGTCCATCCGGGACTAGCACAGATACGCAGTATTTT. The chain employs TRBV6-5 and TRBJ2-3; tentative D call: TRBD2 (6 bases). Germline-derived CDR1 and CDR2 are MNHEY and SVGAGI. The length of the CDR3 is 15 residues. V was trimmed by 5 bases and J by 0 bases, leaving 12 bases between them.

The chain combines TRBV6-5 with TRBJ2-7, with D possibly being TRBD2 (7 bases). The V gene lost 6 bases and the J gene lost 6 bases, with 18 bases spanning the gap. The CDR3 consists of 14 residues. Per the germline V gene, CDR1 is MNHEY and CDR2 is SVGAGI. CDR3 loop: CASSPDGGRVEQYF. CDR3 DNA: TGTGCCAGCAGCCCCGACGGGGGGCGCGTCGAGCAGTACTTC.

Comments on this clone: This may be a read error, as it is one base from a much larger clone. The CDR3 reads CASSLVYEQYF. The CDR3 DNA reads TGTGCCAGCAGCTTAGTCTACGAGCAGTACTTC. The gene calls are TRBV11-2 and TRBJ2-7; D is uncertain. The CDR3 loop spans 11 amino acids. V was shortened by 1 base and J by 3 bases, with 1 base between the two germline ends. Germline V gives CDR1 SGHAT, CDR2 FQNNGV. The variable domain in full, completed from reference TRBV11-2 and TRBJ2-7, reads EAGVAQSPRYKIIEKRQSVAFWCNPISGHATLYWYQQILGQGPKLLIQFQNNGVVDDSQLPKDRFSAERLKGVDSTLKIQPAKLEDSAVYLCASSLVYEQYFGPGTRLTVT.

The chain has TRBV27 and TRBJ2-7; no clear D. Trimming left V 3 bases short and J 3 bases short, with 12 bases between. Per germline, CDR1 MNHEY and CDR2 SMNVEV (reference sequence). The CDR3 loop spans 14 amino acids. CDR3 DNA: TGTGCCAGCAGTTTTTCCCTTTTGGGCTACGAGCAGTACTTC. This gives the protein CASSFSLLGYEQYF.

The rearrangement uses TRBV29-1 and TRBJ2-7, with 11 bases lining up with TRBD2. After removal of 4 bases from V and 4 bases from J, the junction contained 6 bases not matched to a gene. CDR3 length equals 14 residues. Germline loops: CDR1 SQVTM, CDR2 ANQGSEA. The CDR3 protein is CSVVTSGSLYEQYF. CDR3 sequence (DNA): TGCAGCGTTGTCACTAGCGGGAGTTTGTACGAGCAGTACTTC.

The genes are TRBV27 and TRBJ2-1, with D tentatively TRBD2 (6 bases). The CDR3 has 14 residues. Germline-derived CDR1 and CDR2 are MNHEY and SMNVEV (reference sequence). The V and J ends lost 6 bases and 4 bases respectively, with 13 bases between them. CDR3 protein: CASRDGTSYNEQFF. The DNA for the CDR3 is TGTGCCAGCAGGGACGGGACTTCATACAATGAGCAGTTCTTC.

This chain links TRBV12-5 with TRBJ1-1; the match to TRBD1 covers 7 bases. The V and J ends lost 7 bases and 0 bases, in that order; junction bases with no gene match: 11. Looked up from germline, CDR1 is LGHNT and CDR2 is FRNRAP. This CDR3 is 16 amino acids long. DNA for the CDR3: TGTGCTAGTGCCCTTCCGACAGGGACCTTGAACACTGAAGCTTTCTTT. Protein: CASALPTGTLNTEAFF.

The CDR3: CASTSWTGNDEQYF. In DNA form, the CDR3 reads TGTGCCAGCACCTCCTGGACAGGGAACGACGAGCAGTACTTC. The rearrangement uses TRBV6-1 and TRBJ2-7, with TRBD1 matching 8 bases. The CDR3 totals 14 residues. The V gene's germline CDR1 is MNHNS and CDR2 SASEGT. Trimming removed 7 bases from V and 5 bases from J; junction bases left unmatched: 10.

V usage is TRBV7-9 and J usage is TRBJ2-1; 7 nucleotides match TRBD2. Germline V CDR1 and CDR2: SEHNR, FQNEAQ (reference sequence). The CDR3 has 14 residues. Unmatched junction bases numbered 11, after V lost 8 bases and J lost 7 bases. CDR3 DNA sequence: TGTGCCAGCCTCTCTAGCGGCCATTGGAATGAGCAGTTCTTC. As protein: CASLSSGHWNEQFF.

In its sample, this clone was seen once. The chain couples TRBV11-3 to TRBJ2-1; 10 bases are a match to TRBD2. The CDR3 runs to 15 residues. Germline V CDR1 and CDR2: SGHNT, YENEEA. V dropped 1 base and J dropped 3; count of bases not matched to a gene: 0. CDR3 sequence (DNA): TGTGCCAGCAGCTTAGGACTAGCGGGCTACAATGAGCAGTTCTTC. Protein: CASSLGLAGYNEQFF.

The chain employs TRBV15 and TRBJ2-7; perhaps TRBD2 as D (5 bases). The ends were cut back, 5 bases at V and 2 bases at J, with 13 bases in the middle. Germline loops: CDR1 LNHNV, CDR2 YYDKDF (reference sequence). The CDR3 runs 14 residues. CDR3 loop: CATSLRGTTYEQYF. The CDR3 region has the DNA TGTGCCACCAGCCTCCGGGGTACTACCTACGAGCAGTACTTC.

The genes are TRBV7-6 and TRBJ2-4; a weak D match, TRBD2 (6 bases). Looked up from germline, CDR1 is SGHVS and CDR2 is FNYEAQ. This CDR3 has 13 amino acids. Trimming took 0 bases from V and 9 from J, leaving 9 bases between them. CDR3 nucleotides: TGTGCCAGCAGCTTAGCCGGGAGCCCCATTCAGTACTTC. It is translated as CASSLAGSPIQYF.

This clone was seen just once. The chain links TRBV7-9 to TRBJ1-4, with no clear D. The CDR3 has 15 residues. CDR1 is SEHNR and CDR2 is FQNEAQ in the germline V gene (reference sequence). Between the trimmed V and J ends, which lost 4 bases and 2 bases, there was a span of 11 bases. The DNA of the CDR3 is TGTGCCAGCAGCTCCCAGCGTGGGACTAATGAAAAACTGTTTTTT. Protein product: CASSSQRGTNEKLFF.

The chain has TRBV5-8 and TRBJ1-1; 7 bases line up with TRBD1. Unmatched junction bases numbered 9, after V lost 2 bases and J lost 5 bases. The CDR3 runs 15 residues. Germline lookup yields CDR1 SGHTS and CDR2 YDEGEE. The CDR3 is CASSLNHRGKTEAFF. As DNA, the CDR3 is TGTGCCAGCAGCTTAAACCACAGGGGTAAGACTGAAGCTTTCTTT.

The chain employs TRBV7-9 and TRBJ2-3; D might be TRBD1 (6 bases). V lost 5 bases and J lost 0, with 12 bases in between. Germline lookup yields CDR1 SEHNR and CDR2 FQNEAQ (reference sequence). The CDR3 contains 15 residues. In nucleotides, the CDR3 is TGTGCCAGCAGCCCAAGGACAGATAGCACAGATACGCAGTATTTT. It translates to CASSPRTDSTDTQYF.

The count of this clone is one. The rearrangement joins TRBV19 to TRBJ1-5, with D tentatively TRBD1 (6 bases). Trimming took 7 bases from V and 3 from J, leaving 13 bases between them. The CDR3 is 14 amino acids. Per germline, CDR1 LNHDA and CDR2 SQIVND (reference sequence). CDR3 nucleotide sequence: TGTGCCAGTAATACAGGGTTTGCCAATCAGCCCCAGCATTTT. Protein: CASNTGFANQPQHF.

This chain links TRBV2 with TRBJ2-5; the D is unclear. Trimming removed 2 bases from V and 5 bases from J, with 9 bases in between. The germline V gene has CDR1 SNHLY and CDR2 FYNNEI. CDR3 length equals 13 residues. CDR3: CASSEYSFETQYF. The DNA of the CDR3 is TGTGCCAGCAGTGAATACTCGTTTGAGACCCAGTACTTC.

The genes are TRBV27 and TRBJ2-7; 9 nucleotides agree with TRBD1. The CDR3 is made up of 14 amino acids. The ends lost 10 bases at V and 5 bases at J; junction bases unmatched: 12. Germline V gives CDR1 MNHEY, CDR2 SMNVEV (reference sequence). DNA for the CDR3: TGTGCCACCAGACCCTACGGACAGGGGAACGAGCAGTACTTC. Encoded protein: CATRPYGQGNEQYF.

The genes are TRBV5-8 and TRBJ2-1, with 10 nucleotides matching TRBD2. The CDR3 consists of 15 residues. Trimming cost V 4 bases and J 8 bases; bases outside gene matches: 9. Germline-derived CDR1 and CDR2 are SGHTS and YDEGEE. The CDR3 sequence is CASSPGLARVDEQFF. The CDR3 nucleotides are TGTGCCAGCAGCCCGGGACTAGCGAGAGTGGATGAGCAGTTCTTC.

The chain joins TRBV7-2 to TRBJ2-1; D is unclear. CDR3 length equals 12 residues. Germline V gives CDR1 SGHTA, CDR2 FQGNSA. Trimming left V 1 base short and J 7 bases short, with 5 bases between. This CDR3 reads CASSLEGNEQFF. The CDR3 coding sequence is TGTGCCAGCAGCTTAGAAGGTAATGAGCAGTTCTTC.

This chain joins TRBV6-5 and TRBJ2-7, with no clear D. The CDR3 covers 14 residues. In germline, CDR1 is MNHEY, CDR2 SVGAGI. Trimming removed 5 bases from V and 3 bases from J, with 14 bases in between. This CDR3 reads CASSPSVGDYEQYF. The DNA of the CDR3 is TGTGCCAGCAGTCCTTCTGTTGGGGACTACGAGCAGTACTTC.